This T cell receptor beta chain was sequenced in a study of T cell responses to AZD1222 COVID-19 vaccine. TCRdb keeps only in-frame clones here, not all; method: immunoSEQ multiplex PCR. The sample records about 160,000 clones, 92% being singletons. The V gene's germline CDR1 is SNHLY and CDR2 FYNNEI. The ends were cut back, 7 bases at V and 3 bases at J, with 12 bases in the middle. This CDR3 is 13 amino acids long. The specimen comprised peripheral blood, sampled 28 days after the second AZD1222 dose. The J gene is TRBJ1-1, the V gene TRBV2, with D unresolved. The receptor was isolated from an adult who received the AZD1222 COVID-19 vaccine. CDR3 sequence reads: CASNRVGDTEAFF. The CDR3 DNA sequence: TGTGCCAGCAATCGGGTCGGAGACACTGAAGCTTTCTTT.